This T cell receptor beta chain was obtained from a study of cytomegalovirus exposure and HLA in healthy donors. General study points: Among the sequence variants, a highly shared cluster was likely an artifact of sequencing. About 90% or about 30% of the time was how often most TCR beta V segments were productive, according to an earlier analysis.

Primers: 60 Vbeta forward and 13 Jbeta reverse. The table came from immunoSEQ multiplex PCR; TCRdb's copy has only in-frame clones and leaves some out. Recorded for this sample: 75,000 to 95,000 clones. CDR3 length: 16 amino acids. With 2 bases removed from V and 5 bases from J, the gap between germline ends came to 15 bases. Germline CDR1 and CDR2: SGHVS and FNYEAQ. Comment on this clone: Its antigen is undetermined.

The sample taken for sequencing was PBMCs. The chain recombines TRBV7-6 with TRBJ2-2; D is uncertain. This TCR was sampled from an older woman in good health and CMV-seronegative. CDR3 sequence: CASSLRSEAGTGELFF. In DNA form, the CDR3 reads TGTGCCAGCAGCTTAAGGAGCGAAGCCGGAACCGGGGAGCTGTTTTTT. The entire variable domain, with the rest obtained from reference TRBV7-6 and TRBJ2-2, is as follows: GAGVSQSPRYKVTKRGQDVALRCDPISGHVSLYWYRQALGQGPEFLTYFNYEAQQDKSGLPNDRFSAERPEGSISTLTIQRTEQRDSAMYRCASSLRSEAGTGELFFGEGSRLTVL.